The 27 T cell receptor beta chains below were found in one sample sequenced in a study of breast tumors, draining lymph nodes, adjacent tissues. TCRdb used MiXCR to reprocess the multiplex PCR reads, holding one entry per CDR3 protein. The sample yields 20,000 to 25,000 distinct CDR3 sequences, about 38% seen once. Sequencing used breast tumor tissue. The receptors were sampled from a female donor with breast cancer. Some clones in this sample may be carry-over from other donors' samples.

This clonotype was detected a few times. V is TRBV19 and J is TRBJ1-2; D might be TRBD1 (5 bases). This CDR3 region has 14 residues. CDR1 is LNHDA and CDR2 is SQIVND in the germline V gene (reference sequence). V lost 2 bases and J 0 bases, leaving 7 bases between the germline ends. The CDR3 loop reads CASSIRGSNYGYTF. CDR3 in DNA: TGTGCCAGTAGTATAAGGGGATCTAACTATGGCTACACCTTC.

The chain couples TRBV12-3 or TRBV12-4 to TRBJ2-3; D not resolved. V lost 1 base and J 6 bases, leaving 17 bases between the germline ends. This CDR3 comprises 16 residues. This CDR3 reads CASSLGSTHRQDTQYF. CDR3 sequence (DNA): TGTGCCAGCAGTTTAGGGTCGACTCACCGGCAGGATACGCAGTATTTT.

This chain joins TRBV19 and TRBJ1-1, with TRBD1 as a possible D gene (5 bases). V lost 9 bases, J lost 5 bases, and 16 bases lay in between. The CDR3 runs 13 residues. CDR1 is LNHDA and CDR2 is SQIVND in the germline V gene (reference sequence). The CDR3 loop is CASSMTGGTEAFF. DNA for the CDR3: TGTGCCAGCTCCATGACTGGGGGGACTGAAGCTTTCTTT.

This clonotype was recorded at least ten times. The gene calls are TRBV19 and TRBJ2-5, with D tentatively TRBD1 or TRBD2 (6 bases each). V was cut by 2 bases and J by 2 bases, with 9 bases left in between. The CDR3 runs 14 residues. Germline V gives CDR1 LNHDA, CDR2 SQIVND (reference sequence). CDR3 residues: CASSITGTQETQYF. The CDR3 DNA sequence: TGTGCCAGTAGTATAACAGGGACTCAAGAGACCCAGTACTTC.

The chain links TRBV3-1 to TRBJ1-2, with TRBD1 as a possible D gene (6 bases). The V gene's germline CDR1 is LGHDT and CDR2 YNNKEL (reference sequence). The V gene lost 2 bases and the J gene lost 3 bases, with 13 bases spanning the gap. This CDR3 is built from 15 residues. The CDR3 DNA reads TGTGCCAGCAGCCAACCCGGACAGCTCTACTATGGCTACACCTTC. This gives the protein CASSQPGQLYYGYTF. The full variable domain, rest sourced from reference TRBV3-1 and TRBJ1-2, is DTAVSQTPKYLVTQMGNDKSIKCEQNLGHDTMYWYKQDSKKFLKIMFSYNNKELIINETVPNRFSPKSPDKAHLNLHINSLELGDSAVYFCASSQPGQLYYGYTFGSGTRLTVV.

This clonotype was seen many times. This chain connects TRBV30 to TRBJ1-2, with D hard to call. CDR3 length: 12 amino acids. V gave up 5 bases and J gave up 0 bases, with 7 bases separating them. Germline CDR1 is GTSNPN and CDR2 is SVGIG (reference sequence). CDR3 coding DNA: TGTGCCTGGGATGCTACTAACTATGGCTACACCTTC. Its translation: CAWDATNYGYTF.

This clonotype is medium-sized by share. V and J are TRBV5-1 and TRBJ2-5; 7 positions agree with TRBD1. Germline V lookup: CDR1 SGHRS, CDR2 YFSETQ. This CDR3 comprises 14 residues. Unmatched junction bases numbered 4, after V lost 4 bases and J lost 1 base. CDR3 amino acids: CASSVGTVQETQYF. CDR3 sequence (DNA): TGCGCCAGCAGCGTGGGGACAGTCCAAGAGACCCAGTACTTC.

This clonotype was counted between two and nine times. This rearrangement joins TRBV12-3 or TRBV12-4 to TRBJ1-1; TRBD1 matches 7 bases. This CDR3 comprises 17 residues. After removal of 7 bases from V and 1 base from J, the junction contained 15 bases not matched to a gene. The CDR3 coding sequence is TGTGCCAGCATCCGCGGACAGGCGAGTGTTACGAACACTGAAGCTTTCTTT. Amino acids: CASIRGQASVTNTEAFF.

At least ten counts were recorded for this clonotype. The CDR3 DNA sequence: TGTGCCAGCAGCTGGGACCCCAATCAGCCCCAGCATTTT. Residues: CASSWDPNQPQHF. This chain joins TRBV7-2 and TRBJ1-5; maybe TRBD1 (5 bases). Germline CDR1 and CDR2: SGHTA and FQGNSA. Trimming left V 4 bases short and J 3 bases short, with 7 bases between. The CDR3 has 13 amino acids.

This clonotype was found many times. A much larger clone lies one base from this, so it may be a read error. This chain uses TRBV20-1 with TRBJ2-7; TRBD2 is a possible D gene (7 bases). CDR1 is DFQATT, CDR2 SNEGSKA, per germline (reference sequence). CDR3 length: 13 amino acids. The CDR3 here is CSAPGGQSYAQYF. CDR3 DNA: TGCAGTGCCCCGGGAGGACAGTCCTACGCGCAGTACTTC.

V is TRBV19 and J is TRBJ2-3; no reliable D call. The CDR3 runs to 15 residues. Deletions cut 3 bases from V and 0 bases from J, with 10 bases between. CDR1 and CDR2 from the germline V gene are LNHDA and SQIVND (reference sequence). The chain's CDR3 is CASSIYGLSTDTQYF. CDR3 DNA: TGTGCCAGTAGTATCTATGGTCTGAGCACAGATACGCAGTATTTT.

The genes are TRBV7-3 and TRBJ2-3; TRBD2 agrees at 8 bases. Losses at the gene ends were 5 bases for V and 7 bases for J; bases not matched to a gene: 8. Germline assignment: CDR1 SGHTA and CDR2 FQGTGA. This CDR3 is 14 amino acids long. The chain's CDR3 is CASSRASGGNTQYF. The CDR3 DNA is TGTGCCAGCAGCCGCGCAAGCGGGGGTAATACGCAGTATTTT.

This clonotype was detected ten times or more. The chain employs TRBV9 and TRBJ2-5, with 9 bases matching TRBD2. The junction had 7 bases not matched to a gene; V was cut back by 2 bases and J by 5 bases. This CDR3 comprises 15 residues. The germline CDR1 and CDR2 sequences are SGDLS and YYNGEE. The CDR3 spells CASSVSGSVGETQYF. The CDR3 region has the DNA TGTGCCAGCAGCGTTAGCGGGAGCGTGGGTGAGACCCAGTACTTC.

Of note for this clonotype: The junction shows a germline mismatch at one end, possibly a read error. The chain employs TRBV5-8 and TRBJ2-3; a possible D gene is TRBD1 (5 bases). This CDR3 comprises 14 residues. CDR1 is SGHTS and CDR2 is YDEGEE in the germline V gene. The CDR3 spells CASSLGQSTGTQYF. The CDR3 DNA is TGTGCCAGCAGCTTGGGACAGTCCACAGGTACGCAGTATTTT.

The chain employs TRBV6-2 or TRBV6-3 and TRBJ2-7; the D is unclear. CDR3 length: 12 residues. Trimming took 6 bases from V and 7 from J, leaving 13 bases between them. Per the germline V gene, CDR1 is MNHEY and CDR2 is SVGEGT. CDR3: CASSLVGREQYF. CDR3 coding DNA: TGTGCCAGCAGCCTCGTAGGCCGGGAGCAGTACTTC.

This clonotype came up many times. This chain uses TRBV5-1 with TRBJ2-7; D ambiguous. This CDR3 is 15 amino acids long. Germline CDR1 and CDR2: SGHRS and YFSETQ. V lost 0 bases and J lost 6, with 16 bases in between. CDR3 bases: TGCGCCAGCAGCTTGGCCGCGGCAGGTGGTACCGAGCAGTACTTC. Its protein product is CASSLAAAGGTEQYF. The variable domain in full, with the rest retrieved from reference TRBV5-1 and TRBJ2-7, is KAGVTQTPRYLIKTRGQQVTLSCSPISGHRSVSWYQQTPGQGLQFLFEYFSETQRNKGNFPGRFSGRQFSNSRSEMNVSTLELGDSALYLCASSLAAAGGTEQYFGPGTRLTVT.

This clonotype has at least ten counts. The V gene is TRBV3-1, the J gene TRBJ2-5; 11 nucleotides line up with TRBD2. The germline V gene encodes CDR1 LGHDT and CDR2 YNNKEL (reference sequence). J gave up 7 bases and V 4 bases, and 14 bases lay outside the gene matches. The CDR3 is 17 residues long. The CDR3 protein is CASSPPSGGFKRGTQYF. The DNA of the CDR3 is TGTGCCAGCAGCCCGCCTAGCGGGGGGTTTAAAAGAGGGACCCAGTACTTC.

Many counts were recorded for this clonotype. V and J are TRBV5-4 and TRBJ1-4, with TRBD1 identical over 9 bases. Germline V lookup: CDR1 SGHNT, CDR2 YYREEE (reference sequence). Trimming took 4 bases from V and 5 from J; bases not matched to a gene: 6. This CDR3 has 15 amino acids. The CDR3 loop is CASSENRGLNEKLFF. DNA of the CDR3: TGTGCCAGCAGCGAGAACAGGGGGCTGAATGAAAAACTGTTTTTT.

This clonotype was seen a single time. This chain connects TRBV29-1 to TRBJ2-5; 7 nucleotides agree with TRBD1. The V gene end was trimmed by 7 bases and the J gene end by 3 bases; junction bases not matched to a gene: 5. Germline V gives CDR1 SQVTM, CDR2 ANQGSEA. The CDR3 loop spans 12 amino acids. CDR3 sequence reads: CSAGQAEETQYF. In DNA form, the CDR3 reads TGCAGCGCCGGACAGGCAGAAGAGACCCAGTACTTC.

This clonotype was observed many times. The gene calls are TRBV12-3 or TRBV12-4 and TRBJ2-6, with a weak D call TRBD2 (5 bases). The V gene lost 4 bases and the J gene lost 2 bases, with 6 bases spanning the gap. This CDR3 region has 14 residues. The CDR3, as DNA: TGTGCCAGCAGTTCGGGGACTGGGGCCAACGTCCTGACTTTC. Protein sequence: CASSSGTGANVLTF.

This clonotype was counted between two and nine times. The chain employs TRBV9 and TRBJ2-1, with D maybe TRBD2 (5 bases). There are 17 residues in the CDR3. Germline CDR1 and CDR2: SGDLS and YYNGEE. V lost 4 bases to trimming and J lost 4 bases, with 21 bases between them. As DNA, the CDR3 is TGTGCCAGCAGCCCTACGAGGAGTAGCGAAAGGTACAATGAGCAGTTCTTC. This gives the protein CASSPTRSSERYNEQFF.

Remarks on this clonotype: The junction differs from germline at one of its ends, possibly a read error. This chain joins TRBV10-3 and TRBJ2-7, with TRBD1 matching 8 bases. CDR3 length: 15 amino acids. Germline assignment: CDR1 ENHRY and CDR2 SYGVKD. The CDR3 nucleotides read TGTGCCATCAGTGAGCCAGGGGGCAGCTCCTACGAGCAGCACTTC. This gives the protein CAISEPGGSSYEQHF.

The chain uses TRBV12-3 or TRBV12-4 and TRBJ2-5, with no clear D. Trimming stripped 3 bases from V and 1 base from J, with 6 bases between. The CDR3 sequence is 13 residues long. DNA for the CDR3: TGTGCCAGCAGTTTTTACAGCCAAGAGACCCAGTACTTC. Amino acid sequence: CASSFYSQETQYF.

The sample holds many counts of this clonotype. This chain links TRBV4-3 with TRBJ1-4; D not resolved. This CDR3 spans 16 amino acids. The germline gives CDR1 LGHNA, CDR2 YSLEER. V was cut by 1 base and J by 1 base, with 10 bases left in between. The DNA of the CDR3 is TGCGCCAGCAGCCAAGGTTTTGGGGTAACTAATGAAAAACTGTTTTTT. Translated: CASSQGFGVTNEKLFF.

The table lists this clonotype with many counts. The junction departs from the called germline gene at one end, perhaps through a read error. The gene calls are TRBV7-8 and TRBJ1-6, with 10 bases that match TRBD1. Looked up from germline, CDR1 is SGHVS and CDR2 is FQNEAQ. This CDR3 is 18 amino acids long. CDR3 nucleotides: TGTGCCAGCAGCAAGGCGGGACAGGGGTTCACCTATAATCCACCCCTCCACTTT. Translated, it gives CASSKAGQGFTYNPPLHF.

The chain recombines TRBV19 with TRBJ1-6; D possibly corresponds to TRBD1 (5 bases). The CDR3 has 16 residues. CDR1 is LNHDA, CDR2 SQIVND, per germline (reference sequence). V was trimmed by 4 bases and J by 2 bases, leaving 12 bases between them. In nucleotides, the CDR3 is TGTGCCAGTAGTAAAGATCCGACAGCCTATAATTCACCCCTCCACTTT. This sequence encodes CASSKDPTAYNSPLHF.

The chain links TRBV7-9 to TRBJ1-1; D gene ambiguous. CDR1 and CDR2 from the germline V gene are SEHNR and FQNEAQ (reference sequence). The CDR3 extends over 13 amino acids. Trimming took off 4 bases at V and 0 bases at J, with 6 bases between the two ends. The CDR3 DNA sequence: TGTGCCAGCAGCTCGGACGTGAACACTGAAGCTTTCTTT. Amino acids: CASSSDVNTEAFF.